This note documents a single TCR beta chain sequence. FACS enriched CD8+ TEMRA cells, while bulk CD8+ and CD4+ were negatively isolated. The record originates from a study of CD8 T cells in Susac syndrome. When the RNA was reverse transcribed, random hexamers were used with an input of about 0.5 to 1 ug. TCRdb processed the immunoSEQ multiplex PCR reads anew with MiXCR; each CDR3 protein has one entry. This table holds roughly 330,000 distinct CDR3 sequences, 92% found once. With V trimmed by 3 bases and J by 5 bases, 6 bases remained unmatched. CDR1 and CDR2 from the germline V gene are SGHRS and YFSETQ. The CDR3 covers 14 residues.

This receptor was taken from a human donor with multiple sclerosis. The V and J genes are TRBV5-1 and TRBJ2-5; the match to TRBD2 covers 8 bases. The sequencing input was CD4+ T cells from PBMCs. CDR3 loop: CASSSGQREETQYF. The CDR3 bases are TGCGCCAGCAGCTCTGGACAGCGGGAGGAGACCCAGTACTTC.